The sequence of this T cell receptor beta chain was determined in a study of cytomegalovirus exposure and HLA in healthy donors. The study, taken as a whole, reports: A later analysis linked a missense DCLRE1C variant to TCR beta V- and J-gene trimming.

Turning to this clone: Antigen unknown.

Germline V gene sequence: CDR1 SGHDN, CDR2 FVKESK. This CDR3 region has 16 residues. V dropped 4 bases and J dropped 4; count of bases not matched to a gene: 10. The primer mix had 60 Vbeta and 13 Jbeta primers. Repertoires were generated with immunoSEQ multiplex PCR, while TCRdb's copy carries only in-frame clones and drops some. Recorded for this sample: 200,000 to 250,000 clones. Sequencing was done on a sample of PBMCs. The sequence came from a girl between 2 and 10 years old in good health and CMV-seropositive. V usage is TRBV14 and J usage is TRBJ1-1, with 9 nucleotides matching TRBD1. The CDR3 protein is CASSPSPGQGSTEAFF. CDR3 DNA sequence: TGTGCCAGCAGCCCCTCCCCGGGACAGGGAAGCACTGAAGCTTTCTTT. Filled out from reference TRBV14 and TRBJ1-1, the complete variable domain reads EAGVTQFPSHSVIEKGQTVTLRCDPISGHDNLYWYRRVMGKEIKFLLHFVKESKQDESGMPNNRFLAERTGGTYSTLKVQPAELEDSGVYFCASSPSPGQGSTEAFFGQGTRLTVV.